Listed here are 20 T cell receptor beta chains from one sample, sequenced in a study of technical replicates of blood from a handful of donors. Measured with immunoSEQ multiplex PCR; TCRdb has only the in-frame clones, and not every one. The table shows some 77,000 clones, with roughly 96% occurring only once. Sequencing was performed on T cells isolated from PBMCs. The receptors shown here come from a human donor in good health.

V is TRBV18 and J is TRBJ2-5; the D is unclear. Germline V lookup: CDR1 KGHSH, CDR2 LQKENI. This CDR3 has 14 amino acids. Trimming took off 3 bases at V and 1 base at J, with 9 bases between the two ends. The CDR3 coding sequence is TGTGCCAGCTCACCTATAGGAGTCCAAGAGACCCAGTACTTC. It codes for CASSPIGVQETQYF. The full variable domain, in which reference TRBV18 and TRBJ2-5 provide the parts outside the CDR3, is NAGVMQNPRHLVRRRGQEARLRCSPMKGHSHVYWYRQLPEEGLKFMVYLQKENIIDESGMPKERFSAEFPKEGPSILRIQQVVRGDSAAYFCASSPIGVQETQYFGPGTRLLVL.

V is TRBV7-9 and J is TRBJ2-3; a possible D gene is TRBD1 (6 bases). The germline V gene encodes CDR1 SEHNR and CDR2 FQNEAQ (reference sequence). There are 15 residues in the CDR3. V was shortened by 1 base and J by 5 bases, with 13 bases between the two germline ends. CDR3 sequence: CASSLGQEVIDTQYF. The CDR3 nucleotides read TGTGCCAGCAGCTTAGGACAGGAAGTGATAGATACGCAGTATTTT. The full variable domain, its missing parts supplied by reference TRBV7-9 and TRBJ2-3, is DTGVSQNPRHKITKRGQNVTFRCDPISEHNRLYWYRQTLGQGPEFLTYFQNEAQLEKSRLLSDRFSAERPKGSFSTLEIQRTEQGDSAMYLCASSLGQEVIDTQYFGPGTRLTVL.

CDR3 sequence (DNA): TGTGCCAGCAGCTTGTCTCTTGACAGGGGGGGGGAGACCCAGTACTTC. Its translation: CASSLSLDRGGETQYF. J is TRBJ2-5 and V is TRBV5-6; 9 nucleotides match TRBD1. This CDR3 region has 16 residues. The V gene end was trimmed by 1 base and the J gene end by 5 bases; junction bases not matched to a gene: 9. Per the germline V gene, CDR1 is SGHDT and CDR2 is YYEEEE.

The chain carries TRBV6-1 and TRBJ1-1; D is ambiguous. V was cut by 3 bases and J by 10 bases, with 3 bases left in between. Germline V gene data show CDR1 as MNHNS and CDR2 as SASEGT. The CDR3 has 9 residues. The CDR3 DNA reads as TGTGCCAGCAGTGATAGAGCTTTCTTT. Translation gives CASSDRAFF.

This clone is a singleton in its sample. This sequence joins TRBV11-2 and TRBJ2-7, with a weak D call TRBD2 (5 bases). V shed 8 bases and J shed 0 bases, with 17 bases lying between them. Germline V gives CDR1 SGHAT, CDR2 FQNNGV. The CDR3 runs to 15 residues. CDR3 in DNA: TGTGCCAGCGCCACGGACTGGGGAAACTCCTACGAGCAGTACTTC. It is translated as CASATDWGNSYEQYF. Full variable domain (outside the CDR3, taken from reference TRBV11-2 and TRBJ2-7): EAGVAQSPRYKIIEKRQSVAFWCNPISGHATLYWYQQILGQGPKLLIQFQNNGVVDDSQLPKDRFSAERLKGVDSTLKIQPAKLEDSAVYLCASATDWGNSYEQYFGPGTRLTVT.

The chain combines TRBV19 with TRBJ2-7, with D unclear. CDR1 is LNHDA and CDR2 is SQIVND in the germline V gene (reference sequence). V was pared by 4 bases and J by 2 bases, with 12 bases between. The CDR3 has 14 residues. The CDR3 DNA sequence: TGTGCCAGTAGTAACAGACATAAGACCTACGAGCAGTACTTC. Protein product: CASSNRHKTYEQYF.

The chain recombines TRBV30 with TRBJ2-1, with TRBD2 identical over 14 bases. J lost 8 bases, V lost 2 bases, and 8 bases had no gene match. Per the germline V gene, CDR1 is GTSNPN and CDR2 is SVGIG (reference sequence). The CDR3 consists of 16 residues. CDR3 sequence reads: CAWSMGTSGRGDEQFF. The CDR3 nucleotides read TGTGCCTGGAGTATGGGGACTAGCGGGAGAGGGGATGAGCAGTTCTTC.

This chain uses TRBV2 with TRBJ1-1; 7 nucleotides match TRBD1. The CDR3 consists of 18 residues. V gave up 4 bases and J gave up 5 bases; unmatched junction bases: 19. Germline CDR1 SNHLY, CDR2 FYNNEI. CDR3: CASSVTGTVGRVKTEAFF. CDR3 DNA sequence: TGTGCCAGCAGTGTAACCGGGACAGTCGGAAGGGTTAAAACTGAAGCTTTCTTT. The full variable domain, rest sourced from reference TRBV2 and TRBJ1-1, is EPEVTQTPSHQVTQMGQEVILRCVPISNHLYFYWYRQILGQKVEFLVSFYNNEISEKSEIFDDQFSVERPDGSNFTLKIRSTKLEDSAMYFCASSVTGTVGRVKTEAFFGQGTRLTVV.

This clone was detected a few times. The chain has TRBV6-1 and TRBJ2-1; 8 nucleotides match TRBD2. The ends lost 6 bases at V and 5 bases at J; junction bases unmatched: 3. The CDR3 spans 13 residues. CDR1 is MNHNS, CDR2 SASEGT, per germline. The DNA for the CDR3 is TGTGCCAGCAGGTTAGCGGGGAACAATGAGCAGTTCTTC. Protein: CASRLAGNNEQFF.

This chain's CDR3 is CASSSPPGTGETQYF. The CDR3 DNA sequence: TGTGCCAGCAGTTCCCCCCCCGGGACAGGGGAGACCCAGTACTTC. The chain recombines TRBV28 with TRBJ2-5; 9 bases match TRBD1. This CDR3 is 15 amino acids long. CDR1 is MDHEN and CDR2 is SYDVKM in the germline V gene. V was pared by 4 bases and J by 5 bases, with 8 bases of the junction left unmatched.

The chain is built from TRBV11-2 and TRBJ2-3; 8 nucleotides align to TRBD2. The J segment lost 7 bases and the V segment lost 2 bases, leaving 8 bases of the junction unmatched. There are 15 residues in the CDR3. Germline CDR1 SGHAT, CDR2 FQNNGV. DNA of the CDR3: TGTGCCAGCAGCTTATTTCAGAGCGGGAGCAATACGCAGTATTTT. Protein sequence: CASSLFQSGSNTQYF.

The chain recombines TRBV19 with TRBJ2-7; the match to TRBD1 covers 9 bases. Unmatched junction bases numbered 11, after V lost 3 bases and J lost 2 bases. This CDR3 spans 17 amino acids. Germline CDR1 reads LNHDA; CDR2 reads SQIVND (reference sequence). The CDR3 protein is CASSISLGQGIAYEQYF. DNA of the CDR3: TGTGCCAGTAGTATCTCCTTGGGACAGGGAATAGCCTACGAGCAGTACTTC.

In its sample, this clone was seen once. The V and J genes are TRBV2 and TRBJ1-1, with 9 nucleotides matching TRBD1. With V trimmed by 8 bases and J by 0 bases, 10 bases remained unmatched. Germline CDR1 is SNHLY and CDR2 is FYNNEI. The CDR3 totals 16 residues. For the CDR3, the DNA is TGTGCCAGCCCCTCTACAGGGGGCGCCTTGAACACTGAAGCTTTCTTT. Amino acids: CASPSTGGALNTEAFF. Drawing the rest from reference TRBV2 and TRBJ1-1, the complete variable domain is EPEVTQTPSHQVTQMGQEVILRCVPISNHLYFYWYRQILGQKVEFLVSFYNNEISEKSEIFDDQFSVERPDGSNFTLKIRSTKLEDSAMYFCASPSTGGALNTEAFFGQGTRLTVV.

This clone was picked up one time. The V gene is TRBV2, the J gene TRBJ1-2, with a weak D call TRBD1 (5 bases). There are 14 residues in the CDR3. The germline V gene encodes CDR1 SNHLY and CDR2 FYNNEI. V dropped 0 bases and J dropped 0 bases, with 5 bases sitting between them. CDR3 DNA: TGTGCCAGCAGTGAAGCGACAGCTAACTATGGCTACACCTTC. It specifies CASSEATANYGYTF.

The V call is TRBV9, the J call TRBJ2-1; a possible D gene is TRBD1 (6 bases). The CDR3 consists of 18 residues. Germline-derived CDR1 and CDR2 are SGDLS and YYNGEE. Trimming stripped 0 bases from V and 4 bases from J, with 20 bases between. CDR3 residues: CASSVDPTRTDPYNEQFF. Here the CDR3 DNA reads TGTGCCAGCAGCGTAGACCCCACTAGGACAGACCCTTACAATGAGCAGTTCTTC.

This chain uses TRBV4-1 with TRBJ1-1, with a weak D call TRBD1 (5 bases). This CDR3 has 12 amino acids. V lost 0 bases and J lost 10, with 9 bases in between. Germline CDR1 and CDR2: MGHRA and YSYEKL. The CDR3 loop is CASSQDRGRAFF. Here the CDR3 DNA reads TGCGCCAGCAGCCAAGATCGGGGGAGAGCTTTCTTT.

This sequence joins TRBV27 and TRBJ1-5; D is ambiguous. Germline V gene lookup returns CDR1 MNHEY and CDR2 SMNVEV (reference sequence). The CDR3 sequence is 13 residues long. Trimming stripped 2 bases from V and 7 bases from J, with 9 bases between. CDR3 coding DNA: TGTGCCAGCAGTTTAGGGAGCAGACAGCCCCAGCATTTT. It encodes CASSLGSRQPQHF.

Here the CDR3 reads CTGTPRKNTEAFF. DNA of the CDR3: TGTACAGGGACACCACGGAAGAACACTGAAGCTTTCTTT. The V call is TRBV7-9, the J call TRBJ1-1, with D tentatively TRBD1 (6 bases). The CDR3 is 13 residues long. In germline, CDR1 is SEHNR, CDR2 FQNEAQ (reference sequence).

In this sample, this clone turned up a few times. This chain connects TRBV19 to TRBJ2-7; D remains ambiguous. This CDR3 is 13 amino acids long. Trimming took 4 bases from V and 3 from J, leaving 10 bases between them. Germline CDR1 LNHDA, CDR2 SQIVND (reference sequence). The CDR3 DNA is TGTGCCAGTAGTAGAGAGCCGGGCTACGAGCAGTACTTC. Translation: CASSREPGYEQYF.

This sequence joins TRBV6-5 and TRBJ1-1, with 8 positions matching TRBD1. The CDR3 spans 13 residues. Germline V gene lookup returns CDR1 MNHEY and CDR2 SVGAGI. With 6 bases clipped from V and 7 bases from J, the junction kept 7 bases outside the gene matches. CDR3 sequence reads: CASRDRDWGEAFF. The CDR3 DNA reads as TGTGCCAGCAGGGACAGGGATTGGGGTGAAGCTTTCTTT.